A selection of T cell receptor beta chains follows, all from one sample in a study of CD8 T cells in ankylosing spondylitis. One entry per CDR3 protein, called by TCRdb with MiXCR from the 5' RACE reads. The sample yields about 320,000 distinct CDR3 sequences, more than 9% seen once. Sequencing used blood, either unsorted or a sorted T cell fraction (not recorded which). The receptors stem from a female donor with ankylosing spondylitis or in good health (not recorded which). Each CDR3 is given with its conserved first and last residue. Each record gives: clone size, J gene, D gene, V gene, CDR3 protein, CDR3 DNA. D genes are given only for firm matches. Some rows have no size entry. The others give once, few or many, or a class for an expanded clone.

many TRBJ2-2 NA TRBV5-1 CASSLDGQIRTGELFF TGCGCCAGCAGCTTGGATGGGCAGATCCGAACCGGGGAGCTGTTTTTT
few TRBJ2-1 TRBD2 TRBV20-1 CSASDPSGGDEQFF TGCAGTGCTAGCGATCCTAGCGGGGGGGATGAGCAGTTCTTC
many TRBJ2-7 TRBD1 TRBV24-1 CATSDSGTGGYEQYF TGTGCCACCAGTGACTCCGGGACAGGGGGGTACGAGCAGTACTTC
many TRBJ1-4 NA TRBV29-1 CSAGRGNEKLFF TGCAGCGCAGGCAGGGGTAATGAAAAACTGTTTTTT
few TRBJ1-1 TRBD1 TRBV5-1 CASSPTRTGNRATEAFF TGCGCCAGCAGCCCCACCAGGACAGGGAACAGGGCCACTGAAGCTTTCTTT
few TRBJ2-2 NA TRBV7-2 CASSFAGNTGELFF TGTGCCAGCAGCTTCGCTGGGAACACCGGGGAGCTGTTTTTT
NA TRBJ2-1 TRBD2 TRBV4-2 CASSQEGGLAGYNEQFF TGTGCCAGCAGCCAAGAAGGAGGGCTAGCGGGGTACAATGAGCAGTTCTTC
NA TRBJ1-5 NA TRBV6-2/TRBV6-3 CASNRVVGQPQHF TGTGCCAGCAACAGAGTAGTGGGTCAGCCCCAGCATTTT
many TRBJ2-1 NA TRBV21-1 CASSKGYEQFF TGTGCCAGCAGCAAAGGTTATGAGCAGTTCTTC
NA TRBJ2-3 NA TRBV12-3/TRBV12-4 CASSLTRADTQYF TGTGCCAGCAGTTTAACGAGGGCAGATACGCAGTATTTT
many TRBJ2-7 NA TRBV10-3 CAISKAASYEQYF TGTGCCATCAGTAAGGCCGCTTCCTACGAGCAGTACTTC
many TRBJ2-3 TRBD2 TRBV5-5 CASSFSSSGTDTQYF TGTGCCAGCAGCTTCTCGAGTAGCGGGACAGATACGCAGTATTTT
many TRBJ2-2 TRBD1 TRBV5-1 CASSMTGDGTGELFF TGCGCCAGCAGCATGACAGGGGACGGCACCGGGGAGCTGTTTTTT
many TRBJ2-7 NA TRBV29-1 CSVEAGSYEQYF TGCAGCGTTGAAGCAGGGAGCTACGAGCAGTACTTC
many TRBJ1-3 TRBD1 TRBV20-1 CSAPGTGEGNTIYF TGCAGTGCCCCAGGGACAGGGGAAGGAAACACCATATATTTT
many TRBJ2-5 NA TRBV7-9 CASSLYEETQYF TGTGCCAGCAGCTTATATGAAGAGACCCAGTACTTC
many TRBJ1-2 NA TRBV5-6 CASSSGAFVRGYTF TGTGCCAGCAGCTCCGGGGCATTCGTCCGCGGCTACACCTTC
few TRBJ2-7 NA TRBV10-3 CAISESGDHSYEQYF TGTGCCATCAGTGAGTCGGGGGACCACTCCTACGAGCAGTACTTC
NA TRBJ1-6 NA TRBV4-2 CASSQEGWPIRYF TGTGCCAGCAGCCAAGAAGGGTGGCCGATCCGGTATTTT
many TRBJ2-6 NA TRBV25-1 CASSGRNSGANVLTF TGTGCCAGCAGCGGGCGGAACTCTGGGGCCAACGTCCTGACTTTC
many TRBJ2-1 NA TRBV5-6 CASSLVGPLTSEQFF TGTGCCAGCAGCTTGGTGGGACCGCTAACGAGTGAGCAGTTCTTC
many TRBJ2-3 NA TRBV10-1 CASQEGSTDTQYF TGCGCCTCGCAAGAAGGGAGCACAGATACGCAGTATTTT
many TRBJ1-2 TRBD1 TRBV7-2 CASSLVGQAPTF TGTGCCAGCAGCTTAGTAGGACAGGCTCCCACCTTC
few TRBJ1-1 NA TRBV5-1 CASSPAGRRSEAFF TGCGCCAGCAGCCCGGCCGGCCGACGGTCTGAAGCTTTCTTT
many TRBJ2-7 NA TRBV12-3/TRBV12-4 CASKGRRVYEQYF TGTGCCAGTAAGGGACGAAGGGTCTACGAGCAGTACTTC
NA TRBJ2-7 TRBD1 TRBV28 CASRHGTGGSYEQYF TGTGCCAGCCGACATGGGACAGGGGGCTCCTACGAGCAGTACTTC
NA TRBJ2-1 NA TRBV12-3/TRBV12-4 CASSLLGEQLF TGTGCCAGCAGTTTGCTTGGTGAGCAGCTCTTC
NA TRBJ2-5 NA TRBV28 CASGRIWEETQYF TGTGCCAGCGGGAGGATTTGGGAGGAGACCCAGTACTTC
many TRBJ2-5 NA TRBV4-1 CATSRTLGETQYF TGCGCCACCTCAAGGACTCTGGGGGAGACCCAGTACTTC
few TRBJ2-1 TRBD2 TRBV7-6 CASSYVVRRGVYNEQFF TGTGCCAGCAGTTACGTAGTGCGGCGGGGGGTCTACAATGAGCAGTTCTTC
many TRBJ2-2 TRBD1 TRBV29-1 CSAISGQGVVTGELFF TGCAGCGCCATTTCGGGACAGGGGGTCGTTACCGGGGAGCTGTTTTTT
many TRBJ1-1 TRBD1 TRBV20-1 CSARDFLDRGAFF TGCAGTGCTAGAGATTTCCTGGACAGGGGAGCTTTCTTT
few TRBJ1-6 NA TRBV2 CASSEELANSPLHF TGTGCCAGCAGTGAGGAGCTAGCTAATTCACCCCTCCACTTT
many TRBJ2-7 NA TRBV5-6 CASSHRDWSHEQYF TGTGCCAGCAGCCACCGGGACTGGTCCCACGAGCAGTACTTC
many TRBJ2-1 TRBD2 TRBV5-1 CASSLDPAGAYNEQFF TGCGCCAGCAGCTTAGACCCAGCGGGGGCCTACAATGAGCAGTTCTTC
many TRBJ2-2 NA TRBV20-1 CSATTGTLNTGELFF TGCAGTGCGACGACCGGGACATTGAACACCGGGGAGCTGTTTTTT
NA TRBJ2-3 NA TRBV20-1 CRCEGWDTQYF TGCAGATGTGAGGGGTGGGATACGCAGTATTTT
few TRBJ2-3 TRBD1 TRBV5-1 CASSPSRDRGTDTQYF TGCGCCAGCAGCCCGTCCCGGGACAGGGGGACAGATACGCAGTATTTT
few TRBJ2-4 NA TRBV7-2 CASSLGARSFNIQYF TGTGCCAGCAGCTTAGGCGCACGGTCTTTTAACATTCAGTACTTC
many TRBJ1-1 TRBD1 TRBV27 CASSRQGRTEAFF TGTGCCAGCAGCAGACAGGGTCGGACTGAAGCTTTCTTT
many TRBJ1-1 NA TRBV9 CASGHPAGASEAFF TGTGCCAGCGGTCACCCGGCAGGGGCCTCTGAAGCTTTCTTT
many TRBJ1-3 NA TRBV29-1 CSARLGNTIYF TGCAGCGCCCGTCTCGGAAACACCATATATTTT
NA TRBJ2-4 TRBD2 TRBV29-1 CSVVRLAGSSNIQYF TGCAGCGTTGTTAGACTAGCGGGATCCTCAAACATTCAGTACTTC
many TRBJ1-1 TRBD1 TRBV18 CASSPDRGRGNTEAFF TGTGCCAGCTCACCAGACAGGGGGCGCGGGAACACTGAAGCTTTCTTT
many TRBJ1-6 NA TRBV3-1 CASSQRLGSPLHF TGTGCCAGCAGCCAACGTTTAGGATCACCCCTCCACTTT
many TRBJ2-7 NA TRBV5-5 CASSLSHATTYEQYF TGTGCCAGCAGCCTCTCTCATGCGACCACCTACGAGCAGTACTTC
many TRBJ2-1 NA TRBV20-1 CSARVGSNEQFF TGCAGTGCCAGAGTAGGCTCCAATGAGCAGTTCTTC
many TRBJ2-3 TRBD2 TRBV9 CASSPLAGGHTDTQYF TGTGCCAGCAGCCCTCTAGCGGGGGGGCACACAGATACGCAGTATTTT
many TRBJ1-1 NA TRBV5-1 CASSLGQTWGTEAFF TGCGCCAGCAGCTTAGGACAGACCTGGGGTACTGAAGCTTTCTTT
many TRBJ2-7 NA TRBV15 CATSIDGGSYEQYF TGTGCCACCAGTATCGACGGAGGATCCTACGAGCAGTACTTC
NA TRBJ1-2 NA TRBV2 CASSENLAGVSVRYGYTF TGTGCCAGCAGTGAAAACCTAGCAGGGGTATCGGTACGGTATGGCTACACCTTC
NA TRBJ2-3 NA TRBV12-3/TRBV12-4 CASSFFAGIATAATQYF TGTGCCAGCAGTTTTTTCGCGGGTATCGCTACTGCCGCCACGCAGTATTTT
many TRBJ2-7 NA TRBV20-1 CSANFRAGDSSYEQYF TGCAGTGCTAATTTTCGGGCGGGGGACAGCTCCTACGAGCAGTACTTC